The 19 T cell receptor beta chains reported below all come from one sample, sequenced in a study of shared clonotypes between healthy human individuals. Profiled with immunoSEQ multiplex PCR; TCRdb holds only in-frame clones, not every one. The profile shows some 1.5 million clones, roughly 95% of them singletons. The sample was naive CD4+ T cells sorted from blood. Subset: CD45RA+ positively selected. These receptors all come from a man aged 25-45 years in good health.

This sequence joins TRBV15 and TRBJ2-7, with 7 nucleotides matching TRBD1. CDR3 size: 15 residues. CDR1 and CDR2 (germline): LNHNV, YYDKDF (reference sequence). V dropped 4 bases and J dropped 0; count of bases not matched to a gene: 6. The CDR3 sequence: CATSKRDSISYEQYF. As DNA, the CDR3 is TGTGCCACCAGCAAACGGGACAGCATCTCCTACGAGCAGTACTTC.

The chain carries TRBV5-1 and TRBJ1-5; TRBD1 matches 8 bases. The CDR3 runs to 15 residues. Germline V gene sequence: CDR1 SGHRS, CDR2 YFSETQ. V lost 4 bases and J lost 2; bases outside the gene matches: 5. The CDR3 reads CASSPQTGGNQPQHF. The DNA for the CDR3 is TGCGCCAGCAGCCCACAGACAGGGGGCAATCAGCCCCAGCATTTT.

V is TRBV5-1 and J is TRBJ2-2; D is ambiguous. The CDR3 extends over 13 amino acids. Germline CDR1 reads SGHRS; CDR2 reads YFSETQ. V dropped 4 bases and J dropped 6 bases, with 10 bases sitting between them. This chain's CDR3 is CASSPVEPGELFF. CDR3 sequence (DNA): TGCGCCAGCAGCCCAGTAGAACCCGGGGAGCTGTTTTTT.

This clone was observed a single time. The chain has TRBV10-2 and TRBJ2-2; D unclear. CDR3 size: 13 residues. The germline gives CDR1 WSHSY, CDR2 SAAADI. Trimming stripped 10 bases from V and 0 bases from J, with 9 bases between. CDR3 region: CAIRPSNTGELFF. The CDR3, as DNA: TGCGCCATCCGACCCTCGAACACCGGGGAGCTGTTTTTT.

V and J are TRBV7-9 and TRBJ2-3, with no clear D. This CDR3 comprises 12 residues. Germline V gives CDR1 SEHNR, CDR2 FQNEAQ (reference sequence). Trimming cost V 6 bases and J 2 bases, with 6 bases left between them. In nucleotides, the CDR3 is TGTGCCAGCAGTCGCCCCACAGATACGCAGTATTTT. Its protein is CASSRPTDTQYF.

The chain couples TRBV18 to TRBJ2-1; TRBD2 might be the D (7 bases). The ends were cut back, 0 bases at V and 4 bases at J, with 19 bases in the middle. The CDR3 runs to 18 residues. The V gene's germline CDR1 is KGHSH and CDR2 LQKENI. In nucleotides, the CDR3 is TGTGCCAGCTCACCACCGGGGGCGGCTAGCGGTTCTTACAATGAGCAGTTCTTC. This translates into CASSPPGAASGSYNEQFF.

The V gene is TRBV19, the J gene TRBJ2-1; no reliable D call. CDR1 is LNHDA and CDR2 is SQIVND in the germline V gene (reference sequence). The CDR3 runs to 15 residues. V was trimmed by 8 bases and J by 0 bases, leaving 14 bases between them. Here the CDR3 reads CASRASVNSYNEQFF. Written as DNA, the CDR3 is TGTGCCAGTCGTGCCTCAGTTAACTCCTACAATGAGCAGTTCTTC.

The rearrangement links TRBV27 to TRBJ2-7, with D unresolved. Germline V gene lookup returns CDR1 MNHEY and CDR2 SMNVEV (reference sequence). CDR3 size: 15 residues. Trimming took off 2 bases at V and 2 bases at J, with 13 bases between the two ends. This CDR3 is CASSLRPTQTYEQYF. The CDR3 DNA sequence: TGTGCCAGCAGTTTACGCCCAACTCAGACCTACGAGCAGTACTTC.

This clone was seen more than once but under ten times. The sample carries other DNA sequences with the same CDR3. In DNA, the CDR3 is TGCAGTGCTAGAGAGGGAAACACCATATATTTT. Translated, it gives CSAREGNTIYF. The chain carries TRBV20-1 and TRBJ1-3; no clear D. With 0 bases removed from V and 4 bases from J, the gap between germline ends came to 1 base. CDR1 DFQATT and CDR2 SNEGSKA come from the germline V gene (reference sequence). The CDR3 has 11 residues.

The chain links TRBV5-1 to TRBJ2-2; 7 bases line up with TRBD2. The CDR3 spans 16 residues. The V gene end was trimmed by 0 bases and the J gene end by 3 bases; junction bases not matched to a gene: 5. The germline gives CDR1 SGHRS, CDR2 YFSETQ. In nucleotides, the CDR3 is TGCGCCAGCAGCTTGGTAGCAGGGAGGGACACCGGGGAGCTGTTTTTT. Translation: CASSLVAGRDTGELFF.

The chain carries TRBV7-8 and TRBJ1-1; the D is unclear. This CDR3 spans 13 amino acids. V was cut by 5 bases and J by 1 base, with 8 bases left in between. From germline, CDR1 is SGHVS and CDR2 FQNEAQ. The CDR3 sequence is CASSPRTNTEAFF. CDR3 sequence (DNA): TGTGCCAGCAGCCCGCGGACGAACACTGAAGCTTTCTTT.

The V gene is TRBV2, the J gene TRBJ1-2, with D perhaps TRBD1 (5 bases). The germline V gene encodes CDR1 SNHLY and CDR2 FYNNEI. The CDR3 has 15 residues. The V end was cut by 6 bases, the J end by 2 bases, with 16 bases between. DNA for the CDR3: TGTGCCAGCAGGATGGACACCAAGAGGAACTATGGCTACACCTTC. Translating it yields CASRMDTKRNYGYTF.

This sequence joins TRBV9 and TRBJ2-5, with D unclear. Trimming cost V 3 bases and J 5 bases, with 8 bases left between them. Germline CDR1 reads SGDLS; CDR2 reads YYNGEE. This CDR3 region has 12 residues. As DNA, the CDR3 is TGTGCCAGCAGCGGGCAGATCGAGACCCAGTACTTC. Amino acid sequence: CASSGQIETQYF. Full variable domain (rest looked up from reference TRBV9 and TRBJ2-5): DSGVTQTPKHLITATGQRVTLRCSPRSGDLSVYWYQQSLDQGLQFLIQYYNGEERAKGNILERFSAQQFPDLHSELNLSSLELGDSALYFCASSGQIETQYFGPGTRLLVL.

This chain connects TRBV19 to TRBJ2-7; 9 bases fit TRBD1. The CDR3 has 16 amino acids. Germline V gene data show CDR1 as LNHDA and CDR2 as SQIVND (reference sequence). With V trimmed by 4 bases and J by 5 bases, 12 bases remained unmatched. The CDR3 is CASSTLPGQGTHEQYF. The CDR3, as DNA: TGTGCCAGTAGTACTCTCCCGGGACAGGGAACCCACGAGCAGTACTTC.

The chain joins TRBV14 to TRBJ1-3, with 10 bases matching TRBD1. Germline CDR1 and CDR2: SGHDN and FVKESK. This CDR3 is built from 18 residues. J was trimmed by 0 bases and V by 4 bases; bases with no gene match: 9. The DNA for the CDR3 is TGTGCCAGCAGCCGGGGGACAGGGGTCTTTCTCTCTGGAAACACCATATATTTT. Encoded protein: CASSRGTGVFLSGNTIYF. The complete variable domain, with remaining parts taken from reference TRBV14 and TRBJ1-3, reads EAGVTQFPSHSVIEKGQTVTLRCDPISGHDNLYWYRRVMGKEIKFLLHFVKESKQDESGMPNNRFLAERTGGTYSTLKVQPAELEDSGVYFCASSRGTGVFLSGNTIYFGEGSWLTVV.

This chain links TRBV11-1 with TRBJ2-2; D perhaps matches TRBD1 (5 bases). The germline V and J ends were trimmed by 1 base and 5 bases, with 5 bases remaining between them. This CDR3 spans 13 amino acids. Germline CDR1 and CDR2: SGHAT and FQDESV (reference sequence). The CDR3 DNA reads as TGTGCCAGCAGCTTAGAGGGGACCGGGGAGCTGTTTTTT. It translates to CASSLEGTGELFF.

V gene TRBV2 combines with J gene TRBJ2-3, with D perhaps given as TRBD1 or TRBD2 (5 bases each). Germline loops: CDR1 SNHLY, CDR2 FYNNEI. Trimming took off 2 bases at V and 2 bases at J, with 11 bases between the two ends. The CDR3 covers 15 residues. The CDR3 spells CASSERDPVTDTQYF. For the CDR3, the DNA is TGTGCCAGCAGTGAAAGGGACCCTGTCACAGATACGCAGTATTTT.

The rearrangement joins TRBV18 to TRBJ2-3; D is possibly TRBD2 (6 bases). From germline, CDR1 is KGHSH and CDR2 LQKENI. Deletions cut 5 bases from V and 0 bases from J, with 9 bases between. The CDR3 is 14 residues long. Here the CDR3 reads CASSGLPSTDTQYF. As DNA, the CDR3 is TGTGCCAGCTCAGGACTACCTAGCACAGATACGCAGTATTTT.

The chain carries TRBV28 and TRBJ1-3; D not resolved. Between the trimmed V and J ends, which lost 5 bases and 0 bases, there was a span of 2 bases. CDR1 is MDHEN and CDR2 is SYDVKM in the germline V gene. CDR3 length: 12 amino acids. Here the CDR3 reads CASSDSGNTIYF. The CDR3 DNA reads TGTGCCAGCAGTGACTCTGGAAACACCATATATTTT.